The 26 T cell receptor beta chains listed next were all sequenced from one sample in a study of OX40 agonist ivuxolimab in advanced cancers. Library construction relied on the immunoSEQ multiplex PCR assay. The immuneACCESS repertoire file appears here via TCRdb, limited to in-frame rearrangements. These files lack a portion of the clones; in checked studies, under half of the deficit traces to unresolved V genes, and the cause of the others is not known. Present in this sample are over 10,000 clones, approximately 83% of which were seen just once. Of the sample, approximately 20% falls within the top ten clones. The material was CD4+ or CD8+ T cells sorted from blood, obtained in a trial of the OX40 agonist ivuxolimab. The receptors originated from an adult with an advanced solid tumor such as melanoma, head and neck, liver or kidney cancer.

The chain joins TRBV25-1 to TRBJ1-1; TRBD1 aligns across 8 bases. V shed 4 bases, J shed 2 bases, and the junction held 6 bases outside the gene matches. Germline-derived CDR1 and CDR2 are MGHDK and SYGVNS. This CDR3 region has 15 residues. The CDR3 is CASSVRDRLNTEAFF. CDR3 in DNA: TGTGCCAGCAGTGTCCGGGACAGGCTCAACACTGAAGCTTTCTTT.

This clone was counted a few times. This chain uses TRBV19 with TRBJ2-1; either TRBD1 or TRBD2 may supply D (5 bases each). The V end was cut by 5 bases, the J end by 7 bases, with 12 bases between. In germline, CDR1 is LNHDA, CDR2 SQIVND (reference sequence). The CDR3 sequence is 13 residues long. The CDR3 spells CASSWGPWNEQFF. The CDR3 nucleotides read TGTGCCAGTAGTTGGGGACCCTGGAATGAGCAGTTCTTC.

The chain recombines TRBV7-4 with TRBJ1-2; TRBD1 is a possible D gene (5 bases). V gave up 3 bases and J gave up 4 bases, with 15 bases separating them. Germline lookup yields CDR1 SGHVT and CDR2 SQSDAQ. The CDR3 covers 15 residues. The CDR3: CASSFEQASLYGYTF. In DNA form, the CDR3 reads TGTGCCAGCAGCTTCGAACAGGCCTCGCTCTATGGCTACACCTTC. Supplemented by reference TRBV7-4 and TRBJ1-2, the full variable domain reads GAGVSQSPRYKVAKRGRDVALRCDSISGHVTLYWYRQTLGQGSEVLTYSQSDAQRDKSGRPSGRFSAERPERSVSTLKIQRTEQGDSAVYLCASSFEQASLYGYTFGSGTRLTVV.

The rearrangement links TRBV5-4 to TRBJ2-3, with TRBD2 identical over 10 bases. CDR3 length equals 16 residues. Germline CDR1 SGHNT, CDR2 YYREEE (reference sequence). With V trimmed by 4 bases and J by 2 bases, 7 bases remained unmatched. The DNA of the CDR3 is TGTGCCAGCAGCATTAGCGGGAGGTTTATCACAGATACGCAGTATTTT. It codes for CASSISGRFITDTQYF.

This clone was recorded once. The V call is TRBV5-4, the J call TRBJ2-5, with 12 bases matching TRBD2. CDR1 is SGHNT and CDR2 is YYREEE in the germline V gene (reference sequence). The CDR3 runs to 19 residues. V gave up 3 bases and J gave up 5 bases; unmatched junction bases: 17. CDR3 protein: CASSSSPGLAGPGGETQYF. The CDR3, as DNA: TGTGCCAGCAGCTCCTCTCCGGGACTAGCGGGCCCTGGGGGGGAGACCCAGTACTTC.

Judged by abundance, this clone is medium-sized (0.01 to 0.1%). The V gene is TRBV4-1, the J gene TRBJ2-1; possibly TRBD2 for D (7 bases). V was pared by 4 bases and J by 2 bases, with 18 bases between. CDR3 length: 17 amino acids. Germline V gives CDR1 MGHRA, CDR2 YSYEKL. In DNA, the CDR3 is TGCGCCAGCAGCCCGACACCGGGCGGGGGCCCCTACAATGAGCAGTTCTTC. Translated: CASSPTPGGGPYNEQFF.

This clone was counted once. The chain couples TRBV6-5 to TRBJ2-7; D may match TRBD1 or TRBD2 (5 bases each). This CDR3 is built from 14 residues. V lost 4 bases, J lost 0 bases, and 10 bases lay in between. Germline loops: CDR1 MNHEY, CDR2 SVGAGI. The CDR3 region is CASSWKGTSYEQYF. CDR3 DNA: TGTGCCAGCAGTTGGAAGGGGACCTCCTACGAGCAGTACTTC.

Judged by abundance, this clone is medium-sized. This rearrangement joins TRBV29-1 to TRBJ2-2; tentatively, D is TRBD1 (6 bases). CDR1 is SQVTM, CDR2 ANQGSEA, per germline. V dropped 6 bases and J dropped 5 bases, with 10 bases sitting between them. The CDR3 contains 12 residues. The CDR3 bases are TGCAGCGTCCCGGGACAAACCGGGGAGCTGTTTTTT. This encodes CSVPGQTGELFF.

This clone was recorded once. V and J are TRBV7-8 and TRBJ2-1, with 16 positions matching TRBD2. J lost 9 bases, V lost 3 bases, and 5 bases had no gene match. The CDR3 contains 16 residues. Germline CDR1 reads SGHVS; CDR2 reads FQNEAQ. The CDR3 loop is CASSFRGLAGGIEQFF. Written as DNA, the CDR3 is TGTGCCAGCAGCTTTAGGGGACTAGCGGGGGGGATTGAGCAGTTCTTC.

This clone appeared a single time. The gene calls are TRBV6-5 and TRBJ2-3, with TRBD2 matching 13 bases. The CDR3 is 15 amino acids. Germline CDR1 and CDR2: MNHEY and SVGAGI. The ends lost 5 bases at V and 3 bases at J; junction bases unmatched: 2. In DNA, the CDR3 is TGTGCCAGCAGTAGGACTAGCGGGAGAACAGATACGCAGTATTTT. Encoded protein: CASSRTSGRTDTQYF.

CDR3 in DNA: TGTGCCAGCAGCTTCGCGGGAGGGCACGACACCGGGGAGCTGTTTTTT. Amino acid sequence: CASSFAGGHDTGELFF. The V call is TRBV7-3, the J call TRBJ2-2; 9 bases match TRBD2. V was clipped by 3 bases and J by 3 bases; unmatched bases: 5. CDR3 size: 16 residues. Germline-derived CDR1 and CDR2 are SGHTA and FQGTGA.

The gene calls are TRBV21-1 and TRBJ2-4; the table's D gene call, TRBD2, was not cross checked with the DNA. TRBV21-1 is recorded as a pseudogene. The CDR3 totals 15 residues. CDR3 in amino acids: CASSKVVLAKNIQYF. CDR3 bases: TGTGCCAGCAGCAAAGTAGTCCTAGCCAAAAACATTCAGTACTTC.

CDR3 sequence reads: CASSPLAGASGNTIYF. DNA of the CDR3: TGTGCCAGCAGCCCGCTGGCAGGCGCTTCTGGAAACACCATATATTTT. The V call is TRBV9, the J call TRBJ1-3; unclear D gene. Germline V gene lookup returns CDR1 SGDLS and CDR2 YYNGEE. The V end lost 4 bases, the J end lost 1 base, and 15 bases lay between the germline ends. The CDR3 length is 16 residues.

The table lists this clone with a count of one. The chain recombines TRBV2 with TRBJ2-7; D possibly matches TRBD1 or TRBD2 (5 bases each). V was shortened by 5 bases and J by 7 bases, with 12 bases between the two germline ends. Germline CDR1 and CDR2: SNHLY and FYNNEI. The CDR3 spans 12 residues. Here the CDR3 DNA reads TGTGCCAGCAGTAGAGGGGAGAGGGAGCAGTACTTC. This encodes CASSRGEREQYF. Filled out from reference TRBV2 and TRBJ2-7, the complete variable domain reads EPEVTQTPSHQVTQMGQEVILRCVPISNHLYFYWYRQILGQKVEFLVSFYNNEISEKSEIFDDQFSVERPDGSNFTLKIRSTKLEDSAMYFCASSRGEREQYFGPGTRLTVT.

CDR3 region: CASSPRKWDSNQPQHF. DNA of the CDR3: TGTGCCAGCTCACCACGGAAATGGGATAGCAATCAGCCCCAGCATTTT. The V and J genes are TRBV18 and TRBJ1-5; D unresolved. The germline gives CDR1 KGHSH, CDR2 LQKENI. This CDR3 has 16 amino acids. Trimming removed 1 base at V and 0 bases at J, with 10 bases between.

The V and J genes are TRBV11-2 and TRBJ1-1; maybe TRBD1 (5 bases). CDR3 length equals 13 residues. In germline, CDR1 is SGHAT, CDR2 FQNNGV. V was trimmed by 5 bases and J by 5 bases, leaving 12 bases between them. In DNA form, the CDR3 reads TGTGCCAGCAGCGGGTCAGGGATGACTGAAGCTTTCTTT. This gives the protein CASSGSGMTEAFF. The full variable domain, its missing parts supplied by reference TRBV11-2 and TRBJ1-1, is EAGVAQSPRYKIIEKRQSVAFWCNPISGHATLYWYQQILGQGPKLLIQFQNNGVVDDSQLPKDRFSAERLKGVDSTLKIQPAKLEDSAVYLCASSGSGMTEAFFGQGTRLTVV.

As regards this clone: Other DNA sequences within the sample encode an identical CDR3. The chain joins TRBV28 to TRBJ2-1; 12 bases align to TRBD2. V dropped 4 bases and J dropped 3; count of bases not matched to a gene: 1. The CDR3 runs to 15 residues. Germline loops: CDR1 MDHEN, CDR2 SYDVKM. The CDR3 nucleotides are TGTGCCAGCAGTTCGGGACTAGCGGGCTACAATGAGCAGTTCTTC. Translated, it gives CASSSGLAGYNEQFF.

The chain employs TRBV11-2 and TRBJ1-2; 8 bases map to TRBD1. Germline values: CDR1 SGHAT, CDR2 FQNNGV. J was trimmed by 4 bases and V by 3 bases; bases with no gene match: 4. The CDR3 is made up of 14 amino acids. Here the CDR3 DNA reads TGTGCCAGCAGCTTGGACAGGGACGGCTATGGCTACACCTTC. Protein: CASSLDRDGYGYTF. Combining the CDR3 with reference TRBV11-2 and TRBJ1-2 gives the whole variable domain EAGVAQSPRYKIIEKRQSVAFWCNPISGHATLYWYQQILGQGPKLLIQFQNNGVVDDSQLPKDRFSAERLKGVDSTLKIQPAKLEDSAVYLCASSLDRDGYGYTFGSGTRLTVV.

The CDR3 sequence: CASSIDPGHKVHNEQFF. As DNA, the CDR3 is TGTGCCAGTAGTATTGACCCGGGACATAAAGTCCATAATGAGCAGTTCTTC. The chain combines TRBV19 with TRBJ2-1; weak D call: TRBD1 (6 bases). The germline V gene has CDR1 LNHDA and CDR2 SQIVND (reference sequence). The V end was cut by 3 bases, the J end by 7 bases, with 22 bases between. This CDR3 spans 17 amino acids.

In DNA, the CDR3 is TGTGCCAGCAGTTTAAGCGGGGGGGCCTACAATGAGCAGTTCTTC. It is translated as CASSLSGGAYNEQFF. The chain has TRBV27 and TRBJ2-1, with 10 bases aligning to TRBD2. CDR1 is MNHEY and CDR2 is SMNVEV in the germline V gene (reference sequence). The CDR3 has 15 residues. J lost 2 bases, V lost 2 bases, and 0 bases had no gene match.

The chain carries TRBV28 and TRBJ2-7, with a tentative D call TRBD1 (7 bases). The CDR3 is 17 residues long. Germline V gene sequence: CDR1 MDHEN, CDR2 SYDVKM. V lost 1 base to trimming and J lost 0 bases, with 16 bases between them. The CDR3 loop reads CASSLLPRGDLSYEQYF. The CDR3 coding sequence is TGTGCCAGCAGTTTATTGCCCAGGGGGGATCTCTCCTACGAGCAGTACTTC.

V usage is TRBV7-9 and J usage is TRBJ2-3; the match to TRBD2 covers 13 bases. The CDR3 is 19 residues long. J lost 0 bases, V lost 4 bases, and 10 bases had no gene match. CDR1 is SEHNR, CDR2 FQNEAQ, per germline (reference sequence). CDR3: CASSSSSLAGGPSTDTQYF. CDR3 DNA sequence: TGTGCCAGCAGCTCCTCCTCACTAGCGGGAGGGCCGAGCACAGATACGCAGTATTTT. The whole variable domain, filled in from reference TRBV7-9 and TRBJ2-3, reads DTGVSQNPRHKITKRGQNVTFRCDPISEHNRLYWYRQTLGQGPEFLTYFQNEAQLEKSRLLSDRFSAERPKGSFSTLEIQRTEQGDSAMYLCASSSSSLAGGPSTDTQYFGPGTRLTVL.

This chain connects TRBV7-8 to TRBJ2-1; D remains unclear. The CDR3 totals 13 residues. The germline V gene encodes CDR1 SGHVS and CDR2 FQNEAQ. V dropped 0 bases and J dropped 4 bases, with 4 bases sitting between them. CDR3 sequence (DNA): TGTGCCAGCAGCTTAGCGCCATACAATGAGCAGTTCTTC. Protein: CASSLAPYNEQFF. Based on the CDR3 plus reference TRBV7-8 and TRBJ2-1, the full variable domain is GAGVSQSPRYKVAKRGQDVALRCDPISGHVSLFWYQQALGQGPEFLTYFQNEAQLDKSGLPSDRFFAERPEGSVSTLKIQRTQQEDSAVYLCASSLAPYNEQFFGPGTRLTVL.

Of note for this clone: At one of its ends the junction is not consistent with the germline gene, which may arise from a read error. The CDR3 protein is CASSLALEQETQYF. The CDR3 nucleotides are TGTGCCAGCAGCTTAGCCCTTGAGCAAGAGACCCAGTACTTC. The chain is built from TRBV5-3 and TRBJ2-5; unclear D gene. TRBV5-3 is known as an ORF, though its function is uncertain. The CDR3 length is 14 residues.

J is TRBJ2-2 and V is TRBV28; D is unresolved. V was clipped by 3 bases and J by 4 bases, with 3 bases between them. The CDR3 is 12 residues long. Germline values: CDR1 MDHEN, CDR2 SYDVKM. CDR3 nucleotides: TGTGCCAGCAGTTTCAGCACCGGGGAGCTGTTTTTT. It is translated as CASSFSTGELFF.

This chain links TRBV9 with TRBJ1-1; D might be TRBD1 (6 bases). CDR3 size: 12 residues. Germline lookup yields CDR1 SGDLS and CDR2 YYNGEE. The V and J ends lost 4 bases and 8 bases respectively, with 12 bases between them. In nucleotides, the CDR3 is TGTGCCAGCAGCAAAGGACAGTCCGAAGCTTTCTTT. It translates to CASSKGQSEAFF. Together with reference TRBV9 and TRBJ1-1, the CDR3 gives the full variable domain: DSGVTQTPKHLITATGQRVTLRCSPRSGDLSVYWYQQSLDQGLQFLIQYYNGEERAKGNILERFSAQQFPDLHSELNLSSLELGDSALYFCASSKGQSEAFFGQGTRLTVV.